Listed below are T cell receptor beta chains from one sample, sequenced in a study of regulatory T cells in long-lasting Graves disease. MiXCR, applied by TCRdb to the multiplex PCR reads, yields one record per CDR3 protein. In the table there are over 300,000 distinct CDR3 sequences, around 19% of which are singletons. The input for sequencing was peripheral blood mononuclear cells (PBMCs), taken when the disease was refractory, from a patient treated with antithyroid drugs. These receptors all come from a female donor with Graves disease. Both conserved end residues are part of each CDR3. The order of the fields is CDR3 DNA, CDR3 protein, V gene, J gene, D gene, clone size. A D gene is named only where the DNA matches it firmly. Not every row has a clone size; where given, it reads once, few, many or a size class.

TGCGCCAGCAGCTTCAATGGCCGTTCGGGTTTGGGCTATGGCTACACCTTC	CASSFNGRSGLGYGYTF	TRBV5-1	TRBJ1-2	.	many
TGTGCCAGCGGGGACCTCTACGAGCAGTACTTC	CASGDLYEQYF	TRBV12-3/TRBV12-4	TRBJ2-7	.	many
TGCGCCAGCAGCCAACCCTACGGATTTTTGCCCCAGCATTTT	CASSQPYGFLPQHF	TRBV4-1	TRBJ1-5	.	.
TGTGCCAGCAGTTCCACATATACCGGCTCTGGAAACACCATATATTTT	CASSSTYTGSGNTIYF	TRBV2	TRBJ1-3	.	few
TGTGCCAGCAGCCACGGGACAGCGGCCGGAAACACCATATATTTT	CASSHGTAAGNTIYF	TRBV7-2	TRBJ1-3	TRBD1	few
TGTGCCAGCAGCAACGACAGGGTTGGTGGCTACACCTTC	CASSNDRVGGYTF	TRBV7-2	TRBJ1-2	TRBD1	many
TGTGCCAGCAGTTTATCCGGTGGGAATCTCTACGAGCAGTACTTC	CASSLSGGNLYEQYF	TRBV28	TRBJ2-7	.	many
TGCAGCGTTCCGGTAGGCCGGGGGGGCTACACCTTC	CSVPVGRGGYTF	TRBV29-1	TRBJ1-2	.	many
TGCGCCAGCAGCTTGGAGGGACGGGGACAGTCGGCCCAGTACTTC	CASSLEGRGQSAQYF	TRBV5-1	TRBJ2-5	TRBD1	.
TGTGCCAGCAGCTCCACAGGGATAGGTACGCAGTATTTT	CASSSTGIGTQYF	TRBV7-8	TRBJ2-3	.	.
TGCGCCAGCAGCCAAGAGGGGCTAGGGAACACTGAAGCTTTCTTT	CASSQEGLGNTEAFF	TRBV4-3	TRBJ1-1	.	few
TGTGCCACCAGCAGAGATAGGGAGGGACTAGACTACGAGCAGTACTTC	CATSRDREGLDYEQYF	TRBV15	TRBJ2-7	TRBD2	.
TGTGCCAGCAGTTTGGGACATCAGTTAGCTAACTATGGCTACACCTTC	CASSLGHQLANYGYTF	TRBV28	TRBJ1-2	.	many
TGTGCCAGCAGCTTAGATCTAGGGGGGCAGCCCCAGCATTTT	CASSLDLGGQPQHF	TRBV7-8	TRBJ1-5	.	many
TGTGCCGGGCGGCGGGCAGCCAAACCCTACGAGCAGTACTTC	CAGRRAAKPYEQYF	TRBV30	TRBJ2-7	.	many
TGTGCCAGCAGCATCCAGTTGACTCGGAACACTGAAGCTTTCTTT	CASSIQLTRNTEAFF	TRBV5-6	TRBJ1-1	.	.
TGTGCCAGCATACCTCGACAGGGATGGAACACTGAAGCTTTCTTT	CASIPRQGWNTEAFF	TRBV28	TRBJ1-1	TRBD1	many
TGCGCCACGGCCTACGGGGCGACAACTAATGAAGAACTGTTTTTT	CATAYGATTNEELFF	TRBV5-1	TRBJ1-4	.	.
TGTGCCAGCAGCTTAAGGCACATCGCGAACACCGGGGAGCTGTTTTTT	CASSLRHIANTGELFF	TRBV11-3	TRBJ2-2	.	many
TGTGCCAGCAGTTACGATGCGGGCTACACCTTC	CASSYDAGYTF	TRBV6-5	TRBJ1-2	.	many
TGTGCTAGTGGTTTGGGGGGGAGTCAGCCCCAGCATTTT	CASGLGGSQPQHF	TRBV12-5	TRBJ1-5	.	few
TGTGCCAGCTCACGACAGGGCCGGGAGACCCAGTACTTC	CASSRQGRETQYF	TRBV18	TRBJ2-5	TRBD1	many
TGCAGTGCTAGAGACTCCTCCCATCCATCGGAGACCCAGTACTTC	CSARDSSHPSETQYF	TRBV20-1	TRBJ2-5	.	few
TGTGCCAGCAGCCCGGGGAAACAGCCTACCACCGGGGAGCTGTTTTTT	CASSPGKQPTTGELFF	TRBV7-2	TRBJ2-2	.	few
TGTGCCAGCAGCTATGGCAGGGAAGATGAAAAACTGTTTTTT	CASSYGREDEKLFF	TRBV7-9	TRBJ1-4	.	.
TGTGCCAGCAGGATTGGAGGGACTTACACCACCGGGGAGCTGTTTTTT	CASRIGGTYTTGELFF	TRBV2	TRBJ2-2	.	.